These T cell receptor beta chains were read from a single sample in a study of T-cell memory formation after mild COVID-19. Each CDR3 protein gets one entry after TCRdb re-called the 5' RACE reads with MiXCR. Among about 560,000 distinct CDR3 sequences, roughly a fifth were seen once, and the ten largest hold approximately 8%. Sequencing was done on a sample of PBMCs or a T cell subset sorted from them (not recorded which). Receptor source: an adult woman who had mild COVID-19 (a few samples of this study predate the infection). Cell type and time point are not known. CDR3s include the opening cysteine and the closing phenylalanine or tryptophan. The order of the fields is J gene, clone size, CDR3 length, V gene, D gene, CDR3 DNA, CDR3 protein. A D gene is named only where the DNA matches it firmly. The size of a clone is reported for some rows only, either as once, few or many, or as a class for expanded clones.

j_gene: TRBJ2-1
abundance: few
len: 14
v_gene: TRBV4-1
d_gene: TRBD2
CDR3nt: TGCGCCAGCAGCCTCCAACTAGCGGGGCATGAGCAGTTCTTC
CDR3aa: CASSLQLAGHEQFF

j_gene: TRBJ1-1
abundance: NA
len: 15
v_gene: TRBV29-1
d_gene: NA
CDR3nt: TGCAGCGTGATAGGACTGCAGGTTGGGAACACTGAAGCTTTCTTT
CDR3aa: CSVIGLQVGNTEAFF

j_gene: TRBJ1-6
abundance: NA
len: 13
v_gene: TRBV6-5
d_gene: TRBD1
CDR3nt: TGTGCCAGCAGTCAGGGGGGAAATTCACCCCTCCACTTT
CDR3aa: CASSQGGNSPLHF

j_gene: TRBJ2-1
abundance: few
len: 15
v_gene: TRBV7-9
d_gene: NA
CDR3nt: TGTGCCAGCAGCTTAAGGGCGTCTTTGTCGAGGGAGCAGTTCTTC
CDR3aa: CASSLRASLSREQFF

j_gene: TRBJ2-4
abundance: many
len: 13
v_gene: TRBV7-2
d_gene: NA
CDR3nt: TGTGCCAGCAGGGGGCTAGCCAAAAACATTCAGTACTTC
CDR3aa: CASRGLAKNIQYF

j_gene: TRBJ1-1
abundance: NA
len: 14
v_gene: TRBV2
d_gene: NA
CDR3nt: TGTGCCAGCAGTGCCCAGATGGACGGGTCTCAAGCTTTCTTT
CDR3aa: CASSAQMDGSQAFF

j_gene: TRBJ2-3
abundance: few
len: 15
v_gene: TRBV27
d_gene: TRBD2
CDR3nt: TGTGCCAGCAGATCGCCCTACGGGAGGATGGATACGCAGTATTTT
CDR3aa: CASRSPYGRMDTQYF

j_gene: TRBJ1-2
abundance: few
len: 13
v_gene: TRBV19
d_gene: NA
CDR3nt: TGTGCCAGCCAGAAAGACAGTAGCTATGGCTACACCTTC
CDR3aa: CASQKDSSYGYTF

j_gene: TRBJ2-3
abundance: few
len: 15
v_gene: TRBV24-1
d_gene: NA
CDR3nt: TGTGCCACCAGCCCACAGGAGTCGAGCACAGATACGCAGTATTTT
CDR3aa: CATSPQESSTDTQYF

j_gene: TRBJ2-7
abundance: few
len: 11
v_gene: TRBV29-1
d_gene: NA
CDR3nt: TGCAGCGGACAGCATTCCTACGAGCAGTACTTC
CDR3aa: CSGQHSYEQYF

j_gene: TRBJ2-1
abundance: few
len: 17
v_gene: TRBV9
d_gene: NA
CDR3nt: TGTGCCAGCAGCGTAGCGGATAACAGGGCTCCTGGCAATGAGCAGTTCTTC
CDR3aa: CASSVADNRAPGNEQFF

j_gene: TRBJ2-2
abundance: many
len: 11
v_gene: TRBV29-1
d_gene: NA
CDR3nt: TGCAGCGTTTGGAACACCGGGGAGCTGTTTTTT
CDR3aa: CSVWNTGELFF

j_gene: TRBJ2-1
abundance: many
len: 12
v_gene: TRBV7-6
d_gene: NA
CDR3nt: TGTGCCAGCAGTTCACAGTCGAGTGAGCAGTTCTTC
CDR3aa: CASSSQSSEQFF

j_gene: TRBJ1-4
abundance: NA
len: 15
v_gene: TRBV4-2
d_gene: TRBD1
CDR3nt: TGTGCCAGCAGCCAACCGGGACAGGGGAGTGAAAAACTGTTTTTT
CDR3aa: CASSQPGQGSEKLFF

j_gene: TRBJ2-7
abundance: few
len: 14
v_gene: TRBV5-5
d_gene: NA
CDR3nt: TGTGCCAGCAGCTTGCCGGGACAAGTCTACGAGCAGTACTTC
CDR3aa: CASSLPGQVYEQYF

j_gene: TRBJ2-7
abundance: NA
len: 13
v_gene: TRBV5-1
d_gene: TRBD1
CDR3nt: TGCGCCAGCAGCTTTCTTTCCGGGACAGGGGGTTTCTTC
CDR3aa: CASSFLSGTGGFF

j_gene: TRBJ2-1
abundance: few
len: 13
v_gene: TRBV12-3/TRBV12-4
d_gene: TRBD2
CDR3nt: TGTGCCAGCAGTTACGGGGGGGCTGGGGAGCAGTTCTTC
CDR3aa: CASSYGGAGEQFF

j_gene: TRBJ2-3
abundance: few
len: 17
v_gene: TRBV12-3/TRBV12-4
d_gene: TRBD2
CDR3nt: TGTGCCAGCAGCCCGGATCGCCTAGCGGGAGCCACAGATACGCAGTATTTT
CDR3aa: CASSPDRLAGATDTQYF

j_gene: TRBJ2-7
abundance: NA
len: 17
v_gene: TRBV4-1
d_gene: TRBD2
CDR3nt: TGCGCCAGCAGCCAAGAGTCAAGCGGGAGGGGGTCCTACGAGCAGTACTTC
CDR3aa: CASSQESSGRGSYEQYF

j_gene: TRBJ2-1
abundance: many
len: 16
v_gene: TRBV5-1
d_gene: TRBD2
CDR3nt: TGCGCCAGCAGCTTGGGAAGCGGGGGGGATTTTAATGAGCAGTTCTTC
CDR3aa: CASSLGSGGDFNEQFF

j_gene: TRBJ2-1
abundance: NA
len: 17
v_gene: TRBV7-9
d_gene: TRBD2
CDR3nt: TGTGCCAGCAGCTCGCGTCGGACTAGCGGACGGGAGAATGAGCAGTTCTTC
CDR3aa: CASSSRRTSGRENEQFF

j_gene: TRBJ2-7
abundance: few
len: 14
v_gene: TRBV6-1
d_gene: NA
CDR3nt: NA
CDR3aa: CASNEVTFGDEQYF

j_gene: TRBJ1-1
abundance: NA
len: 15
v_gene: TRBV5-1
d_gene: NA
CDR3nt: TGCGCCAGCAGCTTGGAGGGGACACCGAACACTGAAGCTTTCTTT
CDR3aa: CASSLEGTPNTEAFF

j_gene: TRBJ1-1
abundance: NA
len: 13
v_gene: TRBV30
d_gene: NA
CDR3nt: TGTGCCTGGACGCCTGGGGCGGGCACTGAAGCTTTCTTT
CDR3aa: CAWTPGAGTEAFF

j_gene: TRBJ2-7
abundance: few
len: 14
v_gene: TRBV20-1
d_gene: TRBD1
CDR3nt: TGCAGTGCTAGAGAGGGACAGGGGGACTACGAGCAGTACTTC
CDR3aa: CSAREGQGDYEQYF

j_gene: TRBJ2-3
abundance: few
len: 17
v_gene: TRBV7-9
d_gene: TRBD2
CDR3nt: TGTGCCAGCAGCTCGACACGGAGCGGGAGGCAGTCAGATACGCAGTATTTT
CDR3aa: CASSSTRSGRQSDTQYF

j_gene: TRBJ2-7
abundance: NA
len: 15
v_gene: TRBV11-2
d_gene: TRBD1
CDR3nt: TGTGCCAGCAGCCCACGGACAGGGGCTTTGCGCGAGCAGTACTTC
CDR3aa: CASSPRTGALREQYF

j_gene: TRBJ2-7
abundance: few
len: 15
v_gene: TRBV12-3/TRBV12-4
d_gene: TRBD2
CDR3nt: TGTGCCAGCAGTTTATCGGCGGGAGAGCCCTACGAGCAGTACTTC
CDR3aa: CASSLSAGEPYEQYF

j_gene: TRBJ1-2
abundance: few
len: 12
v_gene: TRBV4-1
d_gene: TRBD1
CDR3nt: TGCGCCAGCAGCAGGACAGGGTACGGCTACACCTTC
CDR3aa: CASSRTGYGYTF

j_gene: TRBJ1-5
abundance: few
len: 19
v_gene: TRBV7-8
d_gene: NA
CDR3nt: TGTGCCAGCAGCGACGGGAGGGCAGGGTACGGTCTAATCAATCAGCCCCAGCATTTT
CDR3aa: CASSDGRAGYGLINQPQHF

j_gene: TRBJ1-2
abundance: few
len: 15
v_gene: TRBV5-1
d_gene: TRBD1
CDR3nt: TGCGCCAGCAGCTTGATGGAACAGGGGGCGATTGGCTACACCTTC
CDR3aa: CASSLMEQGAIGYTF

j_gene: TRBJ2-1
abundance: many
len: 15
v_gene: TRBV12-3/TRBV12-4
d_gene: NA
CDR3nt: TGTGCCAGCAGTCGCTCGGGACTCTCCTACAATGAGCAGTTCTTC
CDR3aa: CASSRSGLSYNEQFF

j_gene: TRBJ2-3
abundance: few
len: 14
v_gene: TRBV3-1
d_gene: TRBD2
CDR3nt: TGTGCCAGCACCGCTAGCGGGGTAGCAGATACGCAGTATTTT
CDR3aa: CASTASGVADTQYF

j_gene: TRBJ2-2
abundance: few
len: 18
v_gene: TRBV4-1
d_gene: TRBD1
CDR3nt: TGCGCCAGCAGCCAAGCGGCAGGGGGCGATCCGAACACCGGGGAGCTGTTTTTT
CDR3aa: CASSQAAGGDPNTGELFF

j_gene: TRBJ1-5
abundance: few
len: 14
v_gene: TRBV10-2
d_gene: NA
CDR3nt: TGCGCCAGCAGTGAGTCGCACAGTAATCAGCCCCAGCATTTT
CDR3aa: CASSESHSNQPQHF